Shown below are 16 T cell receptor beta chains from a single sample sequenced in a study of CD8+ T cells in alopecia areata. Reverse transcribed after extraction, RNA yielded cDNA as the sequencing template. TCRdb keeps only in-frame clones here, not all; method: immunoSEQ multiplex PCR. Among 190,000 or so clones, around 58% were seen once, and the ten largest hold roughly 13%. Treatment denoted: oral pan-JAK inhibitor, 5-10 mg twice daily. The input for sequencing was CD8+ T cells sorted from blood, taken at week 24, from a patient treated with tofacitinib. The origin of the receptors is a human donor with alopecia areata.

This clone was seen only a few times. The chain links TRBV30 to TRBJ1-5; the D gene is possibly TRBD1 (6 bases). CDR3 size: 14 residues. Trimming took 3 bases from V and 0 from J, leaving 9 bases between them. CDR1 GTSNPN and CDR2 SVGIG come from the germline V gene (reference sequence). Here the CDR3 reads CAWSQGYSNQPQHF. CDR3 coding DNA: TGTGCCTGGAGCCAGGGGTATAGCAATCAGCCCCAGCATTTT.

For the CDR3, the DNA is TGTGCCAGCAACAGAGACGAGACCCAGTACTTC. Residues: CASNRDETQYF. The rearrangement links TRBV2 to TRBJ2-5; D remains ambiguous. The CDR3 runs to 11 residues. CDR1 is SNHLY and CDR2 is FYNNEI in the germline V gene. V lost 7 bases and J 5 bases, leaving 8 bases between the germline ends.

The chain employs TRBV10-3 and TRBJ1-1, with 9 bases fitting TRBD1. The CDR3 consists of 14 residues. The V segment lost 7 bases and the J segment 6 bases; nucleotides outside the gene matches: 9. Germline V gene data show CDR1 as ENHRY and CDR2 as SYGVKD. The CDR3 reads CAINTGTGSPEAFF. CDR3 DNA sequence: TGTGCCATCAATACCGGGACAGGGTCGCCTGAAGCTTTCTTT.

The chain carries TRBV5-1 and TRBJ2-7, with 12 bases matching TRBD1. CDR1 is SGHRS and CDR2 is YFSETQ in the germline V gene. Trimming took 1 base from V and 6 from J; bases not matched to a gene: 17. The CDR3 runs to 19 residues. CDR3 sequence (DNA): TGCGCCAGCAGCTTGTTTAATGGGGAAACCGGGACAGGGGGCTCCGAGCAGTACTTC. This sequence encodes CASSLFNGETGTGGSEQYF. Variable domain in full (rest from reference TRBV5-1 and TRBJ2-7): KAGVTQTPRYLIKTRGQQVTLSCSPISGHRSVSWYQQTPGQGLQFLFEYFSETQRNKGNFPGRFSGRQFSNSRSEMNVSTLELGDSALYLCASSLFNGETGTGGSEQYFGPGTRLTVT.

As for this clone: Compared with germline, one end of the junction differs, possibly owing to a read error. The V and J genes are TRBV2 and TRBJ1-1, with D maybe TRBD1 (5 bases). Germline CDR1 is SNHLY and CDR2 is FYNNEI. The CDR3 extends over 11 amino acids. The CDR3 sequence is CASGTNAEAFF. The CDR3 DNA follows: TGTGCCAGCGGGACGAACGCTGAAGCTTTCTTT.

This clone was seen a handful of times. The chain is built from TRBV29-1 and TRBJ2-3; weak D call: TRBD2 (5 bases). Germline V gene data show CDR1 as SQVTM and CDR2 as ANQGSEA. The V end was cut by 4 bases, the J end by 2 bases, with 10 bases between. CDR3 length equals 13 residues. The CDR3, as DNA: TGCAGCGTTGGAGAGCGGAACACAGATACGCAGTATTTT. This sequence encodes CSVGERNTDTQYF.

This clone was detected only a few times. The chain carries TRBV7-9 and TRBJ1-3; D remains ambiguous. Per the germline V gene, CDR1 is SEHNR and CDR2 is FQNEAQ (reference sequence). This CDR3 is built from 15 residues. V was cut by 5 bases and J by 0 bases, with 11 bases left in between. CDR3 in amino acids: CASSPGRISGNTIYF. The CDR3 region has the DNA TGTGCCAGCAGCCCGGGCCGGATCTCTGGAAACACCATATATTTT.

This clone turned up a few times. CDR3 bases: TGTGCCAGCAGCGTTGGGACTCCGGACATTCAGTACTTC. This gives the protein CASSVGTPDIQYF. This rearrangement joins TRBV9 to TRBJ2-4; D perhaps matches TRBD2 (6 bases). V shed 2 bases and J shed 8 bases, with 11 bases lying between them. Germline V gene lookup returns CDR1 SGDLS and CDR2 YYNGEE. The CDR3 has 13 residues.

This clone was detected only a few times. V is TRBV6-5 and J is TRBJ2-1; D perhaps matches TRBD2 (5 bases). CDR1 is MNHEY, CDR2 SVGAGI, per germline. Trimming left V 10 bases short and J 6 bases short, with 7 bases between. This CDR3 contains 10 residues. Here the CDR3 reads CATGVNEQFF. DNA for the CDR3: TGTGCCACCGGGGTCAATGAGCAGTTCTTC.

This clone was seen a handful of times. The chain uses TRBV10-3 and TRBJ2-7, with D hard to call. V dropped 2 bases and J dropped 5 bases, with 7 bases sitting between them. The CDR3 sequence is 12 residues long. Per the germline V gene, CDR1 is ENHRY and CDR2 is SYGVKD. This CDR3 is CAISEGSNEQYF. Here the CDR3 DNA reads TGTGCCATCAGTGAGGGATCTAACGAGCAGTACTTC.

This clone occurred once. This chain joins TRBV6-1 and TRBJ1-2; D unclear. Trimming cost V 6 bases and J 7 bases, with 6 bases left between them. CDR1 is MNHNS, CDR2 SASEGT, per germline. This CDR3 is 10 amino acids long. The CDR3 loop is CASRNGGYTF. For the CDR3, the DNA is TGTGCCAGCAGAAACGGTGGCTACACCTTC.

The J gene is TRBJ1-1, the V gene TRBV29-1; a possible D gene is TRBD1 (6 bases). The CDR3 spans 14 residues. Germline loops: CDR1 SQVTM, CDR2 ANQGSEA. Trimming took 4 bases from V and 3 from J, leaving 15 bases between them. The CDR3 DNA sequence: TGCAGCGTTGCAGGGTTGGGGGCCCACACTGAAGCTTTCTTT. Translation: CSVAGLGAHTEAFF.

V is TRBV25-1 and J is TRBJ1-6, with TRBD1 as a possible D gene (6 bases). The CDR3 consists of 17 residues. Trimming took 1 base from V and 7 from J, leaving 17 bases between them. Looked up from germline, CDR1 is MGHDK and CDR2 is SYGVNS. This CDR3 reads CASSEFLGQGLNSPLHF. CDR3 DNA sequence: TGTGCCAGCAGTGAATTCCTTGGGCAGGGGTTGAATTCACCCCTCCACTTT.

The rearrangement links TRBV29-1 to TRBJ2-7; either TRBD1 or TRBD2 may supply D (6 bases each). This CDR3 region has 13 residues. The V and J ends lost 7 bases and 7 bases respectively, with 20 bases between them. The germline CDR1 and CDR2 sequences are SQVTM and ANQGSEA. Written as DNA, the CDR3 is TGCAGCGCCGCGGAGGGGACAAATGTAGAGCAGTACTTC. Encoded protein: CSAAEGTNVEQYF.

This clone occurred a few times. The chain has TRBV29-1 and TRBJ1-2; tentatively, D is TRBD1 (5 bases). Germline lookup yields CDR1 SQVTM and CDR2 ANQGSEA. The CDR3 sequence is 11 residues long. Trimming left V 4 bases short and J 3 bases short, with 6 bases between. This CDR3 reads CSVGGYYGYTF. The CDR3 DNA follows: TGCAGCGTTGGGGGCTACTATGGCTACACCTTC.

CDR3 region: CASSSQTHQETQYF. Here the CDR3 DNA reads TGTGCCAGCAGCTCCCAGACGCACCAAGAGACCCAGTACTTC. V and J are TRBV7-9 and TRBJ2-5; D is undetermined. CDR1 is SEHNR and CDR2 is FQNEAQ in the germline V gene (reference sequence). Trimming cost V 4 bases and J 0 bases, with 9 bases left between them. The CDR3 totals 14 residues.